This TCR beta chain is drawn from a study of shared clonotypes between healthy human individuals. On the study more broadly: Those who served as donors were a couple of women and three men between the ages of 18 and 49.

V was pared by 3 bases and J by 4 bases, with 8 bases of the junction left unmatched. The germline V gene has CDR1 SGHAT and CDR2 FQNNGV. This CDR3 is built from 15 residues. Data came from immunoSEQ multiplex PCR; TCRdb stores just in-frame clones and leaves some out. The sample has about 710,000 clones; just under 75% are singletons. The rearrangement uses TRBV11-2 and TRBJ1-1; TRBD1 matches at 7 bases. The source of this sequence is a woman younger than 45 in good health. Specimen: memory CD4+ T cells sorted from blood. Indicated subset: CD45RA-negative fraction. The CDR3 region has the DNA TGTGCCAGCAGCTTTATAAGTGCAGGGGGCACTGAAGCTTTCTTT. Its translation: CASSFISAGGTEAFF.